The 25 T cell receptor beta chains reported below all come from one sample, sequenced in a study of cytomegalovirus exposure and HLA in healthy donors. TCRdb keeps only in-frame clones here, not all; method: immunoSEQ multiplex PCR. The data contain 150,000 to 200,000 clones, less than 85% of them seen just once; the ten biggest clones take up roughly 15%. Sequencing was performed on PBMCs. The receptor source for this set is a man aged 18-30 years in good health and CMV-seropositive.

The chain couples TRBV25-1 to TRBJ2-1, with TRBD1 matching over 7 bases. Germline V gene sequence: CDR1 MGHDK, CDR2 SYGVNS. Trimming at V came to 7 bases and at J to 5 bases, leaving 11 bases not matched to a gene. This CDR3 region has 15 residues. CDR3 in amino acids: CASIPWGTDNNEQFF. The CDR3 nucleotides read TGTGCCAGCATCCCCTGGGGGACAGACAACAATGAGCAGTTCTTC.

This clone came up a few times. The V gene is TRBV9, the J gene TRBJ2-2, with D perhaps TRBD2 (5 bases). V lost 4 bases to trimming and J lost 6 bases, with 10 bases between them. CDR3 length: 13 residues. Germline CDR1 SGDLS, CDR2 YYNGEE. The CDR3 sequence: CASSIFGAGELFF. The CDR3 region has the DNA TGTGCCAGCAGCATATTCGGGGCCGGGGAGCTGTTTTTT.

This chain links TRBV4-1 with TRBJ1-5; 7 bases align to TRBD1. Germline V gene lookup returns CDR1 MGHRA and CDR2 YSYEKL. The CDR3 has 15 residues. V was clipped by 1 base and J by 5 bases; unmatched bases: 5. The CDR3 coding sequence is TGCGCCAGCAGCCAAGTTCGGGACAGCCATCAGCCCCAGCATTTT. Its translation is CASSQVRDSHQPQHF.

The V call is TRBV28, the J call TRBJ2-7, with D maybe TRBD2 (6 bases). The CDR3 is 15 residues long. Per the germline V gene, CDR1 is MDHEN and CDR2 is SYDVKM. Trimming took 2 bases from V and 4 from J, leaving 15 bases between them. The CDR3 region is CASSLKSRDFYEQYF. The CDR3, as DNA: TGTGCCAGCAGTTTAAAGTCCCGGGACTTTTACGAGCAGTACTTC. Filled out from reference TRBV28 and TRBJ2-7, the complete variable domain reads DVKVTQSSRYLVKRTGEKVFLECVQDMDHENMFWYRQDPGLGLRLIYFSYDVKMKEKGDIPEGYSVSREKKERFSLILESASTNQTSMYLCASSLKSRDFYEQYFGPGTRLTVT.

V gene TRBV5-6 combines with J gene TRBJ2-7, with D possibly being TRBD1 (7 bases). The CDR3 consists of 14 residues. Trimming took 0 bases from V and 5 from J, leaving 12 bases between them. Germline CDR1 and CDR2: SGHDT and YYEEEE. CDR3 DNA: TGTGCCAGCAGCTTGGGCAGGGGGGCTCACGAGCAGTACTTC. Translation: CASSLGRGAHEQYF.

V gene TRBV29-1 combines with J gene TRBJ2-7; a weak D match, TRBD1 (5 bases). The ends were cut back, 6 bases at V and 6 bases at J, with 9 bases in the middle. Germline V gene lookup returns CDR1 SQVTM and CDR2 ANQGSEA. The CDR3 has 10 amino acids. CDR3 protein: CSVTDGEQYF. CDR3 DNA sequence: TGCAGCGTGACAGATGGCGAGCAGTACTTC.

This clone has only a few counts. The CDR3 protein is CASSPGRDRGKGYTF. The DNA of the CDR3 is TGTGCCAGCTCGCCTGGCCGGGACAGGGGAAAAGGCTACACCTTC. The chain links TRBV18 to TRBJ1-2, with TRBD1 matching over 10 bases. The trim removed 6 bases at V and 8 bases at J, leaving 12 bases unmatched. The CDR3 covers 15 residues. In germline, CDR1 is KGHSH, CDR2 LQKENI.

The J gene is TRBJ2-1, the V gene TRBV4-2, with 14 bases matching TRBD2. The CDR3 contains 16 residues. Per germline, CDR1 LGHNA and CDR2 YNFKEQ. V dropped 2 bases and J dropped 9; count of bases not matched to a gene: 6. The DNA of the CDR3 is TGTGCCAGCAGCCAACCCGGGACTAGCGGGAGAGTTGAGCAGTTCTTC. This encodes CASSQPGTSGRVEQFF.

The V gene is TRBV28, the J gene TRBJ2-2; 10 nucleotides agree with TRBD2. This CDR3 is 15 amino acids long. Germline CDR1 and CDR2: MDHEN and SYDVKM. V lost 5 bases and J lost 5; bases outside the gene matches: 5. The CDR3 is CASSGAGGATGELFF. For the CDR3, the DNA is TGTGCCAGCAGTGGAGCGGGAGGGGCGACCGGGGAGCTGTTTTTT.

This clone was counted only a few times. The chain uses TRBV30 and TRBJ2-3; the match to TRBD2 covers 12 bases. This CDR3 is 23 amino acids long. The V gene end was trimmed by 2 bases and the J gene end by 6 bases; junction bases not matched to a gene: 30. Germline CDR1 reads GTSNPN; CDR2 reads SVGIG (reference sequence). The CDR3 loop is CAWSPPDWGRLSSGGAISDTQYF. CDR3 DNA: TGTGCCTGGAGTCCCCCAGACTGGGGTCGCCTTTCTAGCGGGGGGGCTATCAGCGATACGCAGTATTTT.

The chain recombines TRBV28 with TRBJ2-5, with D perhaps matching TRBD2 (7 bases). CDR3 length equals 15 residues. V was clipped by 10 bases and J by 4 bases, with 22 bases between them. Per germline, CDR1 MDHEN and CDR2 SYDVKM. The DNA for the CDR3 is TGTGCCACCCGCGGAGGGGGGGGGCCGGGAGAGACCCAGTACTTC. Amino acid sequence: CATRGGGGPGETQYF.

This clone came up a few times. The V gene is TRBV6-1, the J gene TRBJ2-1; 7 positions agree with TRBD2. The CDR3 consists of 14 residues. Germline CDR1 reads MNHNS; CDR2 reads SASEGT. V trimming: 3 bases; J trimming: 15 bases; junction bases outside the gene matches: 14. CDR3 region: CASSEGFGGGPLFF. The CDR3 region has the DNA TGTGCCAGCAGTGAGGGTTTCGGGGGAGGGCCTCTGTTCTTC.

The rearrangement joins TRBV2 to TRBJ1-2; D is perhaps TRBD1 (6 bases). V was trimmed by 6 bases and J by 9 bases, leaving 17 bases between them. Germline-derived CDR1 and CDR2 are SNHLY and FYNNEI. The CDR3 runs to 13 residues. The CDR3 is CASSMGTPWSYTF. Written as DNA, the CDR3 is TGTGCCAGCAGCATGGGGACACCGTGGAGCTACACCTTC.

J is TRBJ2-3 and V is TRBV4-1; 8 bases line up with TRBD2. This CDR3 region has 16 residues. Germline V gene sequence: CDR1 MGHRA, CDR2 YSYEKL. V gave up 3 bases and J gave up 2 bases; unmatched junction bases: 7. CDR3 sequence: CASSHGRGEPTDTQYF. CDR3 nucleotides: TGCGCCAGCAGCCATGGGCGGGGGGAGCCCACAGATACGCAGTATTTT.

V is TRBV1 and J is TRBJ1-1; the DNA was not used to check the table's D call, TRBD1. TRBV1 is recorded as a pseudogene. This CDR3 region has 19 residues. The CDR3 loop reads CTSSQDRNRGFGRNTEAFF. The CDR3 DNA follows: TGCACCAGCAGCCAAGATCGGAACAGGGGGTTTGGGAGGAACACTGAAGCTTTCTTT.

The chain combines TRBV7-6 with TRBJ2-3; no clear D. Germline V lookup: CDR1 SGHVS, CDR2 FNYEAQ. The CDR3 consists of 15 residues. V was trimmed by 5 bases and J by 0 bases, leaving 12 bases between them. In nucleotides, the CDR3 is TGTGCCAGCAGCCCCTGGAGTCCTAGCACAGATACGCAGTATTTT. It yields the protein CASSPWSPSTDTQYF.

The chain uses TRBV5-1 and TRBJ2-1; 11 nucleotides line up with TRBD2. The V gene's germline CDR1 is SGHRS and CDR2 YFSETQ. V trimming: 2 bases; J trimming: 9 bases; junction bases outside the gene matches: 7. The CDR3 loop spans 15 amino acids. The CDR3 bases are TGCGCCAGCAGCTTTGGTAGCGGGGGGGCAAGTGAGCAGTTCTTC. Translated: CASSFGSGGASEQFF.

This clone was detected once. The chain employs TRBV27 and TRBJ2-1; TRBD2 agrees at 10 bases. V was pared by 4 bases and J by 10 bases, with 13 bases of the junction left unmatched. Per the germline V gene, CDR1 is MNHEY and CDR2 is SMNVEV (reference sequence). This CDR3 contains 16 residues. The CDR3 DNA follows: TGTGCCAGCAGTTCCCCCGGGGCTAGCGGGAGAGGGGAGCAGTTCTTC. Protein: CASSSPGASGRGEQFF.

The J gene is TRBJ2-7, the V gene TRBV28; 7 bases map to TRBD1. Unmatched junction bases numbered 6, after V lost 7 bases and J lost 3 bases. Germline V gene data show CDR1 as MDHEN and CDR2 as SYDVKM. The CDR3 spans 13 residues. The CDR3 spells CASKYRGLYEQYF. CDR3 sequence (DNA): TGTGCCAGCAAGTACAGGGGCCTCTACGAGCAGTACTTC.

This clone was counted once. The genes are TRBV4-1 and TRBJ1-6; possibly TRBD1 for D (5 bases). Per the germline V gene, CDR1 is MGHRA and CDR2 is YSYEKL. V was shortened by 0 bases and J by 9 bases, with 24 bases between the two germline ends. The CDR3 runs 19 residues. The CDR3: CASSQDPPLVGLVRSPLHF. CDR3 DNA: TGCGCCAGCAGCCAAGATCCCCCTTTAGTGGGGCTTGTGCGTTCACCCCTCCACTTT.

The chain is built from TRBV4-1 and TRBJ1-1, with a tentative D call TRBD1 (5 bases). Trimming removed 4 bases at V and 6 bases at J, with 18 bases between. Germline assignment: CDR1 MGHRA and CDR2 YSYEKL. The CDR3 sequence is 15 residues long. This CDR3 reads CASSRQWGERSEAFF. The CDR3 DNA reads TGCGCCAGCAGCCGTCAATGGGGGGAAAGGTCTGAAGCTTTCTTT.

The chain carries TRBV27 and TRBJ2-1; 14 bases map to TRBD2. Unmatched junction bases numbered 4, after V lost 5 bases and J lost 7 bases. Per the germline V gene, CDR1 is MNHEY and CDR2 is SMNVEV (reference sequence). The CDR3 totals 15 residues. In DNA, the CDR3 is TGTGCCAGCAGTCCCGGGACTAGCGGGAGAAATGAGCAGTTCTTC. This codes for CASSPGTSGRNEQFF.

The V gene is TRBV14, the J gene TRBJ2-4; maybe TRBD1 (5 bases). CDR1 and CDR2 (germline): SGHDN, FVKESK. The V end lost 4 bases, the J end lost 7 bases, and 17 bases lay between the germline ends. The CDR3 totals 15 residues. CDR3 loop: CASSPIGQGWNIQYF. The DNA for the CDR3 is TGTGCCAGCAGCCCAATAGGGCAGGGCTGGAACATTCAGTACTTC.

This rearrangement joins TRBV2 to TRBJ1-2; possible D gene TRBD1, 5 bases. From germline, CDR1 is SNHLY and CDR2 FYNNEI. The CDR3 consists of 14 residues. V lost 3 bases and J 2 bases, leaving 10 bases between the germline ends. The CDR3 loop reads CASSDGAVNYGYTF. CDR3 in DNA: TGTGCCAGCAGTGATGGGGCAGTCAACTATGGCTACACCTTC.

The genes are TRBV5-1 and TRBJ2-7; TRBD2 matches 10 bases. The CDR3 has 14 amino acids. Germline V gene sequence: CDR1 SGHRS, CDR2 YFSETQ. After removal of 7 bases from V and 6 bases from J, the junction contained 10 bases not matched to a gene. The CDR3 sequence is CASRLAGALGEQYF. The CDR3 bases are TGCGCCAGCCGTCTAGCGGGGGCCCTCGGCGAGCAGTACTTC.